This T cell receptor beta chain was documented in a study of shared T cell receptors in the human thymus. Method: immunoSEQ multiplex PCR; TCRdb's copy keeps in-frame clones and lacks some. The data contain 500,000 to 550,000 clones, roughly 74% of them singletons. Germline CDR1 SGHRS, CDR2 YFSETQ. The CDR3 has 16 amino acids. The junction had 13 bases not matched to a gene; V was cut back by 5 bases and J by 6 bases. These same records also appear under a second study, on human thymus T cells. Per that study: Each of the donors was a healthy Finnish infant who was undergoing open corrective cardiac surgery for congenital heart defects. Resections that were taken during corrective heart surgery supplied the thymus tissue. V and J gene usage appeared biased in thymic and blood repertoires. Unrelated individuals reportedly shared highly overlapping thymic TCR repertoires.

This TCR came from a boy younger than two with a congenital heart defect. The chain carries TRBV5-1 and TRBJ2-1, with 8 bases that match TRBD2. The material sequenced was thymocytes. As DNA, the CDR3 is TGCGCCAGCAGAGGGAAAGCGGGAGTAAATGTCAATGAGCAGTTCTTC. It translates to CASRGKAGVNVNEQFF.